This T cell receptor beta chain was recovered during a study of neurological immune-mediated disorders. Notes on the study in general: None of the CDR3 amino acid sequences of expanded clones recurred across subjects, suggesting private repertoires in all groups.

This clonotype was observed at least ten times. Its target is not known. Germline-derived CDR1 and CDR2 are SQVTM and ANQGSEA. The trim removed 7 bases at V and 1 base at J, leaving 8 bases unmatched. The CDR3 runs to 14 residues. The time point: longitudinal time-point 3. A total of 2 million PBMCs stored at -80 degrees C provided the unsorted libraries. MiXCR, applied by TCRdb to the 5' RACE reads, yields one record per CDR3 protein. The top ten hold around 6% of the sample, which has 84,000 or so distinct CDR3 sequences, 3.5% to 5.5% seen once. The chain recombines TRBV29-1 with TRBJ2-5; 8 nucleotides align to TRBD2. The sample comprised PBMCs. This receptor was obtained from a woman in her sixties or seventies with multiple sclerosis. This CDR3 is CSAPSGGSQETQYF. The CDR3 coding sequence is TGCAGCGCCCCGAGCGGGGGCAGCCAAGAGACCCAGTACTTC.